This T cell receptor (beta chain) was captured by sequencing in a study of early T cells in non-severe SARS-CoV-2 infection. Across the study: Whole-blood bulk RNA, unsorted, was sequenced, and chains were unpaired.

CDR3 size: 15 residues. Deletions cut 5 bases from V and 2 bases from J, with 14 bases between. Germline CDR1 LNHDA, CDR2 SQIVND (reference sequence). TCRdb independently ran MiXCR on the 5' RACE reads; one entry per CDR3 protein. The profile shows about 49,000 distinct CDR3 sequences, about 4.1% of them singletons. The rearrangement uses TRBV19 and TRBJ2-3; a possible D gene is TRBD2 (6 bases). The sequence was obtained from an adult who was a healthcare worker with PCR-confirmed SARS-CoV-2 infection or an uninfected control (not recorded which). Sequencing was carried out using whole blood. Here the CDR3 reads CASSGSSADTDTQYF. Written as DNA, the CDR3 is TGTGCCAGTAGTGGATCTAGCGCCGACACAGATACGCAGTATTTT.